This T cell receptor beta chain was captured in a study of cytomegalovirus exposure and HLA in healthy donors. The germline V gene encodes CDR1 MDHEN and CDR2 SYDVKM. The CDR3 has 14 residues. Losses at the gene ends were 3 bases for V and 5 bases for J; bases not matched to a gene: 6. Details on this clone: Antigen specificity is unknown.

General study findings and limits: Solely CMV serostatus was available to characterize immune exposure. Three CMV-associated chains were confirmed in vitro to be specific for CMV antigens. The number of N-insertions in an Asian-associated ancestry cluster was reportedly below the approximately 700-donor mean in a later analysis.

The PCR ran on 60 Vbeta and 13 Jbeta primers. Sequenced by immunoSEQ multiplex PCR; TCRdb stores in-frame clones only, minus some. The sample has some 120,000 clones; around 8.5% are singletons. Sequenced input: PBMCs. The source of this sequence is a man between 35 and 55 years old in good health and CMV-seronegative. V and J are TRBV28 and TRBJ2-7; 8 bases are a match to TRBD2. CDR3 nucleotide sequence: TGTGCCAGCAGTTTCCGCGGGGGGTTCCACGAGCAGTACTTC. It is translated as CASSFRGGFHEQYF.